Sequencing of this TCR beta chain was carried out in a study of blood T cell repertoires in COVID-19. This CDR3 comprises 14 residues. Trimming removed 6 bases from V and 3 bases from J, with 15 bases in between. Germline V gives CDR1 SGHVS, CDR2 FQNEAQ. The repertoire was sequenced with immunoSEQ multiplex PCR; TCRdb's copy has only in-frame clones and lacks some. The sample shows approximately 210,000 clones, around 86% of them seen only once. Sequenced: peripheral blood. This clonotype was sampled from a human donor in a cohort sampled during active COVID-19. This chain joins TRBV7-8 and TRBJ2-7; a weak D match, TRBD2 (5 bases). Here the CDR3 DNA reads TGTGCCAGCAGTCGTGGACGGGGAGTCTACGAGCAGTACTTC. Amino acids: CASSRGRGVYEQYF.